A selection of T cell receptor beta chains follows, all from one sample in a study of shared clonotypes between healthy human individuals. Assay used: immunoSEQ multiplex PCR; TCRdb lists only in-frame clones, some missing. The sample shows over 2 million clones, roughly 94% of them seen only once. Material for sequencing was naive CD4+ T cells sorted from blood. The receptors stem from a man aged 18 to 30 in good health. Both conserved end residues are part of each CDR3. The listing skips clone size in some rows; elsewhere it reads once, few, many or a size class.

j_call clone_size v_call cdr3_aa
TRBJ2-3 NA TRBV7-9 CASSPAGTTPDTQYF
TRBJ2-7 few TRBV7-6 CASSLGGAALDEQYF
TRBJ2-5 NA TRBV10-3 CAISEFPSGSPMAQETQYF
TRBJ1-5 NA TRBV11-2 CASSLDLGQPQHF
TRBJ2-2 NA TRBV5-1 CASSLLLAVGATGELFF
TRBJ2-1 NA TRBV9 CASSVVPSVNNEQFF
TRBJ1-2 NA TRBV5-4 CASSGDSLYGYTF
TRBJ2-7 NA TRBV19 CASSPGNSYEQYF
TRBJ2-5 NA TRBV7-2 CASSLAPSRSETQYF
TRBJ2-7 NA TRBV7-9 CASRTGWKEQYF
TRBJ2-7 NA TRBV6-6 CASARQGYEQYF
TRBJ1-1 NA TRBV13 CASSEMGGTGTEAFF
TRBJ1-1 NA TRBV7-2 CASSLEGGVTEAFF
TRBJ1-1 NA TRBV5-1 CASKGQANTEAFF
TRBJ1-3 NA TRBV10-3 CAISEIGLTSGNTIYF
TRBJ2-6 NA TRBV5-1 CASSPRQGLSFSGANVLTF
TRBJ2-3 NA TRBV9 CASSVDSGPDTQYF
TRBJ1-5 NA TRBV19 CASSPGHNQPQHF
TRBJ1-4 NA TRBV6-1 CASSAPGVEKLFF
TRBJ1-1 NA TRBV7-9 CASSLEATEAFF
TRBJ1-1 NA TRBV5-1 CASSLLVANTEAFF
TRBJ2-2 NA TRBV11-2 CASSTRLAGGPVTGELFF
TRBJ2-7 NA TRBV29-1 CSVATAYEQYF
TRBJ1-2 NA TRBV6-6 CASSYPPGQGLYGYTF
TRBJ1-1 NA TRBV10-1 CASSDFRGGTEAFF
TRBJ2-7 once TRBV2 CASSEAGVEQYF
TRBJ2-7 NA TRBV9 CASSVLGLSGSEQYF
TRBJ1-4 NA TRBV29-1 CSVEGDGEKLFF
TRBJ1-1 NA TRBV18 CASSPTGDTEAFF
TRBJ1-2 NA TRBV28 CASSLLPRGYGYTF
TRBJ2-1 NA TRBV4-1 CASSQEGTSGANNEQFF
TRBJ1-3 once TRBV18 CASSPPGRGDGNTIYF
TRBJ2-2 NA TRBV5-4 CASSLDRANTGELFF
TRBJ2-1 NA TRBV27 CASSPQLSGSKNEQFF
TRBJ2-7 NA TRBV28 CASSEPFGAGTYEQYF
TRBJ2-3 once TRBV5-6 CASSLGLTGLSTDTQYF
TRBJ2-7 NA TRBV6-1 CASSVTGSSYEQYF
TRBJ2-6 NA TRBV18 CASSPGNSGANVLTF
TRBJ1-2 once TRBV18 CASSPYGGDNNYGYTF
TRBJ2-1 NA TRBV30 CAWRPRGYDNEQFF
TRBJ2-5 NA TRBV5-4 CASSDVTVSETQYF
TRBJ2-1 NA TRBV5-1 CVSRESSYNEQFF
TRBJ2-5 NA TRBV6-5 CASRERGGQETQYF
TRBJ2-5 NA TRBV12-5 CASGLGPKQGQLQETQYF
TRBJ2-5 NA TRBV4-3 CASSPTGQVETQYF
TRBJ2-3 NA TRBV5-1 CASSLQEGSTDTQYF
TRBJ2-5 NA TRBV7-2 CASSPYVTETQYF
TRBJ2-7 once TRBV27 CASRPGLAGSYEQYF
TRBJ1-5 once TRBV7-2 CASSLLATASNQPQHF
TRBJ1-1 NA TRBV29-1 CSAGARFYGEMNTEAFF